This TCR beta chain comes out of a study of regulatory T cells in long-lasting Graves disease. Study-wide background: Over 5 years of antithyroid drugs plus positive TSH receptor antibodies defined persistent Graves' disease.

V was clipped by 5 bases and J by 5 bases, with 18 bases between them. This CDR3 is 15 amino acids long. Germline loops: CDR1 LGHNT, CDR2 FRNRAP. This clonotype was counted a few times. Its antigen is not identified. Whole-study findings and limits: Persistent cases favored TRBV28, TRBJ1-2 and TRBJ2-5.

Time point specified: persistent/refractory GD, antithyroid drugs over 5 years with positive TRAb. TCR sequences were obtained from RNA taken from PBMCs. Library construction for TCR beta used iRepertoire HTBI primers and Arm-PCR of CDR3 regions. MiXCR was run by TCRdb on the multiplex PCR reads, yielding one entry per CDR3 protein. Of about 660,000 distinct CDR3 sequences in the sample, 30% were seen once. Sample: peripheral blood mononuclear cells (PBMCs), taken when the disease was refractory, from a patient treated with antithyroid drugs. The chain has TRBV12-5 and TRBJ2-5, with a weak D call TRBD1 (6 bases). This clonotype was obtained from a female donor with Graves disease. For the CDR3, the DNA is TGTGCTAGTGGTATTATACAGGGCTGGTTGGAGACCCAGTACTTC. Amino acid sequence: CASGIIQGWLETQYF.